Following are 25 T cell receptor beta chains from one sample sequenced in a study of T cells after yellow fever vaccination. TCRdb reprocessed the 5' RACE reads with MiXCR, giving one entry per CDR3 protein. Of more than 350,000 distinct CDR3 sequences listed, around 10% are singletons. The material was PBMCs, obtained on the day of the first yellow fever vaccination. Every receptor here comes from a man in his late teens or twenties who received the YFV17D yellow fever vaccine.

A few counts support this clonotype. V gene TRBV27 combines with J gene TRBJ1-6; D unclear. V gave up 2 bases and J gave up 5 bases, with 10 bases separating them. Looked up from germline, CDR1 is MNHEY and CDR2 is SMNVEV (reference sequence). The CDR3 is 15 residues long. The CDR3 DNA is TGTGCCAGCAGTTTAAGAGGCGATCATAATTCACCCCTCCACTTT. Residues: CASSLRGDHNSPLHF.

This clonotype has more than one count but fewer than ten. The chain recombines TRBV19 with TRBJ2-5, with D tentatively TRBD1 or TRBD2 (5 bases each). This CDR3 is built from 11 residues. The ends were cut back, 7 bases at V and 4 bases at J, with 7 bases in the middle. Per germline, CDR1 LNHDA and CDR2 SQIVND (reference sequence). The CDR3 bases are TGTGCCAGTATTGGGGGAGAGACCCAGTACTTC. Its protein is CASIGGETQYF.

V and J are TRBV29-1 and TRBJ1-1; the D is unclear. The CDR3 covers 12 residues. The V and J ends lost 5 bases and 0 bases respectively, with 7 bases between them. CDR1 and CDR2 (germline): SQVTM, ANQGSEA. The CDR3 loop is CSVTRMNTEAFF. The CDR3 DNA is TGCAGCGTTACCCGCATGAACACTGAAGCTTTCTTT.

This chain links TRBV7-9 with TRBJ1-5, with TRBD1 as a possible D gene (5 bases). CDR3 size: 14 residues. Germline CDR1 is SEHNR and CDR2 is FQNEAQ (reference sequence). V lost 1 base to trimming and J lost 6 bases, with 10 bases between them. DNA of the CDR3: TGTGCCAGCAGCTTAGGTGACAGCGGTCAGCCCCAGCATTTT. As protein: CASSLGDSGQPQHF.

The chain joins TRBV11-2 to TRBJ2-3; 7 bases align to TRBD2. The germline gives CDR1 SGHAT, CDR2 FQNNGV. The CDR3 runs to 16 residues. V lost 2 bases to trimming and J lost 2 bases; unmatched junction nucleotides: 7. The CDR3 loop is CASSLTPSGITDTQYF. DNA for the CDR3: TGTGCCAGCAGCTTAACCCCTAGCGGTATCACAGATACGCAGTATTTT.

This clonotype came up a few times. The J gene is TRBJ1-1, the V gene TRBV29-1; D not certain. Germline V gene data show CDR1 as SQVTM and CDR2 as ANQGSEA. The CDR3 spans 13 residues. With 3 bases removed from V and 6 bases from J, the gap between germline ends came to 14 bases. The CDR3 DNA sequence: TGCAGCGTTGAGGAGGTCCTGCGCCCTGAAGCTTTCTTT. Encoded protein: CSVEEVLRPEAFF.

This clonotype was observed a few times. The chain links TRBV4-3 to TRBJ1-1, with D possibly being TRBD1 (6 bases). The germline gives CDR1 LGHNA, CDR2 YSLEER. The CDR3 is made up of 14 amino acids. V lost 0 bases, J lost 4 bases, and 9 bases lay in between. The CDR3 loop is CASSQDGGPTEAFF. CDR3 bases: TGCGCCAGCAGCCAAGATGGGGGGCCCACTGAAGCTTTCTTT.

DNA for the CDR3: TGTGCCAGCAGCGCAGGGGGTGCAACTAATGAAAAACTGTTTTTT. The encoded protein is CASSAGGATNEKLFF. This chain joins TRBV4-2 and TRBJ1-4; 7 positions agree with TRBD1. Germline CDR1 LGHNA, CDR2 YNFKEQ. V lost 5 bases and J lost 0; bases outside the gene matches: 3. The CDR3 has 15 amino acids.

In its sample, this clonotype was seen many times. The chain uses TRBV7-2 and TRBJ1-1; no clear D. The germline V gene encodes CDR1 SGHTA and CDR2 FQGNSA. Trimming took off 3 bases at V and 0 bases at J, with 11 bases between the two ends. The length of the CDR3 is 15 residues. Here the CDR3 reads CASSFAGSMNTEAFF. CDR3 in DNA: TGTGCCAGCAGCTTCGCCGGGTCGATGAACACTGAAGCTTTCTTT.

This clonotype was found a few times. The chain links TRBV27 to TRBJ1-2; D is ambiguous. This CDR3 comprises 10 residues. V dropped 4 bases and J dropped 8 bases, with 5 bases sitting between them. The germline V gene encodes CDR1 MNHEY and CDR2 SMNVEV (reference sequence). CDR3 amino acids: CASSWEGYTF. The DNA for the CDR3 is TGTGCCAGCAGTTGGGAGGGCTACACCTTC.

This CDR3 is CASSLGRENLNNSPLHF. The DNA for the CDR3 is TGTGCCAGCAGCTTGGGGCGTGAAAACCTTAATAATTCACCCCTCCACTTT. J is TRBJ1-6 and V is TRBV5-8; no firm D call. The CDR3 loop spans 17 amino acids. In germline, CDR1 is SGHTS, CDR2 YDEGEE. V was pared by 0 bases and J by 5 bases, with 15 bases between.

The chain is built from TRBV7-9 and TRBJ2-1, with TRBD1 as a possible D gene (7 bases). Between the trimmed V and J ends, which lost 2 bases and 5 bases, there was a span of 13 bases. CDR1 and CDR2 from the germline V gene are SEHNR and FQNEAQ (reference sequence). The length of the CDR3 is 15 residues. This CDR3 reads CASSLRTGGNNEQFF. Here the CDR3 DNA reads TGTGCCAGCAGCTTACGGACAGGAGGGAACAATGAGCAGTTCTTC.

V gene TRBV6-2 or TRBV6-3 combines with J gene TRBJ2-7, with 7 nucleotides matching TRBD1. V dropped 7 bases and J dropped 2; count of bases not matched to a gene: 5. Germline assignment: CDR1 MNHEY and CDR2 SVGEGT. The CDR3 runs to 13 residues. The CDR3 is CASNSDRTYEQYV. CDR3 in DNA: TGTGCCAGCAATTCGGACAGGACCTACGAGCAGTACGTC.

This clonotype has only a few counts. The chain couples TRBV7-2 to TRBJ1-2, with TRBD1 identical over 9 bases. CDR1 is SGHTA and CDR2 is FQGNSA in the germline V gene. This CDR3 region has 14 residues. With V trimmed by 3 bases and J by 3 bases, 2 bases remained unmatched. CDR3 sequence reads: CASSFTGGDYGYTF. CDR3 DNA sequence: TGTGCCAGCAGCTTTACAGGGGGCGACTATGGCTACACCTTC.

This chain links TRBV25-1 with TRBJ1-2; D not certain. Trimming pared 3 bases from V and 8 bases from J, leaving 16 bases between. CDR1 and CDR2 from the germline V gene are MGHDK and SYGVNS. CDR3 length: 14 residues. CDR3 region: CASSDPTSLGGYTF. DNA for the CDR3: TGTGCCAGCAGTGATCCGACCTCATTGGGAGGCTACACCTTC.

The chain uses TRBV12-3 or TRBV12-4 and TRBJ2-7; D is uncertain. V lost 3 bases, J lost 3 bases, and 15 bases lay in between. The CDR3 has 15 residues. CDR3 nucleotide sequence: TGTGCCAGCAGTTTCGGCAGTTTGGCCTACTACGAGCAGTACGTC. This sequence encodes CASSFGSLAYYEQYV.

The chain is built from TRBV7-2 and TRBJ1-1; D call uncertain. Germline V lookup: CDR1 SGHTA, CDR2 FQGNSA. Trimming removed 2 bases from V and 11 bases from J, with 12 bases in between. There are 12 residues in the CDR3. In DNA form, the CDR3 reads TGTGCCAGCAGCTTATGGCGGGGAACCGCTTTCTTT. Protein sequence: CASSLWRGTAFF. Together with reference TRBV7-2 and TRBJ1-1, the CDR3 gives the full variable domain: GAGVSQSPSNKVTEKGKDVELRCDPISGHTALYWYRQSLGQGLEFLIYFQGNSAPDKSGLPSDRFSAERTGGSVSTLTIQRTQQEDSAVYLCASSLWRGTAFFGQGTRLTVV.

The V gene is TRBV12-3 or TRBV12-4, the J gene TRBJ1-3, with no clear D. The CDR3 is made up of 20 amino acids. V was pared by 6 bases and J by 0 bases, with 27 bases between. CDR3 amino acids: CASSRPPGRAAWGSGNTIYF. CDR3 DNA sequence: TGTGCCAGCAGCCGCCCTCCGGGAAGAGCCGCTTGGGGCTCTGGAAACACCATATATTTT.

The chain links TRBV6-2 or TRBV6-3 to TRBJ2-3, with TRBD1 identical over 10 bases. Trimming removed 6 bases from V and 4 bases from J; junction bases left unmatched: 10. The CDR3 runs 16 residues. Germline assignment: CDR1 MNHEY and CDR2 SVGEGT. CDR3 region: CASRRGWDRGADTQYF. CDR3 coding DNA: TGTGCCAGCAGACGTGGCTGGGACAGGGGAGCAGATACGCAGTATTTT.

This chain joins TRBV5-6 and TRBJ2-7; D is undetermined. The CDR3 has 14 amino acids. With 2 bases removed from V and 0 bases from J, the gap between germline ends came to 9 bases. Germline values: CDR1 SGHDT, CDR2 YYEEEE. The CDR3 nucleotides are TGTGCCAGCAGCTTCTGGCGGACCTCCTACGAGCAGTACGTC. It is translated as CASSFWRTSYEQYV.

This clonotype was picked up a small number of times. V usage is TRBV4-1 and J usage is TRBJ2-1, with D possibly TRBD1 on 7 matching bases. The CDR3 contains 14 residues. Germline lookup yields CDR1 MGHRA and CDR2 YSYEKL. Trimming pared 6 bases from V and 4 bases from J, leaving 13 bases between. The CDR3 DNA sequence: TGCGCCAGCAGAGGAGGGGGCTCATACAATGAGCAGTTCTTC. This codes for CASRGGGSYNEQFF.

The CDR3 bases are TGCGCCAGCAGAAGGGACAGGGGGGACGAGCAGTTCTTC. It codes for CASRRDRGDEQFF. The V call is TRBV5-1, the J call TRBJ2-1; 11 positions agree with TRBD1. The CDR3 covers 13 residues. J was trimmed by 10 bases and V by 5 bases; bases with no gene match: 5. Per the germline V gene, CDR1 is SGHRS and CDR2 is YFSETQ.

A few counts support this clonotype. The CDR3 sequence: CASSPRGDQSPLHF. Here the CDR3 DNA reads TGTGCCAGCAGCCCAAGGGGAGATCAGTCACCCCTCCACTTT. The chain uses TRBV12-3 or TRBV12-4 and TRBJ1-6; weak D call: TRBD1 (5 bases). Trimming removed 6 bases at V and 10 bases at J, with 16 bases between. The CDR3 covers 14 residues.

This clonotype was detected many times. The chain employs TRBV7-2 and TRBJ2-1; D may be TRBD2 (7 bases). V lost 5 bases to trimming and J lost 3 bases, with 17 bases between them. The CDR3 length is 16 residues. CDR1 and CDR2 from the germline V gene are SGHTA and FQGNSA. The CDR3 DNA is TGTGCCAGCAGCCCTTTGGGGGGGGCAGACTACAATGAGCAGTTCTTC. Its protein is CASSPLGGADYNEQFF.

This clonotype was found once. The CDR3 DNA sequence: TGTGCCAGCAGCTGGGGGCCCCGGGAGCAGTTCTTC. It encodes CASSWGPREQFF. This sequence joins TRBV5-5 and TRBJ2-1, with D possibly TRBD1 on 6 matching bases. Trimming left V 3 bases short and J 10 bases short, with 11 bases between. Germline values: CDR1 SGHKS, CDR2 YYEKEE (reference sequence). This CDR3 comprises 12 residues.